Given below is one T cell receptor beta chain in context. Its specificity is not known. These data come from a study of T cells after yellow fever vaccination. Study at large: Preparation used SMART-Seq v4 Ultra Low Input for the low-cell-number fractions. General study findings and limits: Of the clonotypes, a small share occurred in both CD4 and CD8 compartments. Although the secondary response was weaker, it peaked faster, at day 5 versus 15.

TCRdb passed the 5' RACE reads through MiXCR, listing each CDR3 protein once. The top ten hold 14% of the sample, which has 500,000 to 700,000 distinct CDR3 sequences, over 15% seen once. The V gene's germline CDR1 is SGHVS and CDR2 FNYEAQ. Deletions cut 6 bases from V and 1 base from J, with 10 bases between. The CDR3 contains 13 residues. The sample here was PBMCs, taken 15 days after the yellow fever booster vaccination. The chain has TRBV7-6 and TRBJ2-7; maybe TRBD2 (5 bases). This clonotype was sampled from a man aged 30 to 39 who received the YFV17D yellow fever vaccine. CDR3 residues: CASRGPGSYEQYF. The CDR3 region has the DNA TGTGCCAGCAGAGGTCCGGGGTCCTACGAGCAGTACTTC.